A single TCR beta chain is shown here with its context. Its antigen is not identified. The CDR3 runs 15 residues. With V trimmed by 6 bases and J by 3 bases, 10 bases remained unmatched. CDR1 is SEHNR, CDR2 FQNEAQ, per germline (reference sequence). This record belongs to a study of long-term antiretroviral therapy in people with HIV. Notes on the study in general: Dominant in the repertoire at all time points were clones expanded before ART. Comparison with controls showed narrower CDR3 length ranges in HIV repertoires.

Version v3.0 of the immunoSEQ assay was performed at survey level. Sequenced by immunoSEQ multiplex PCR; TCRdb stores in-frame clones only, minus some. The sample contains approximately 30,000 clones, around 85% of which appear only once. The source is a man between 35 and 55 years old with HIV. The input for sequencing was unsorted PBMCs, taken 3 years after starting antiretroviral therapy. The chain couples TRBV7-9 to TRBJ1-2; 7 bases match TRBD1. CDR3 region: CASSSPSGQYYGYTF. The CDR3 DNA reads TGTGCCAGCAGTTCCCCCTCGGGACAGTACTATGGCTACACCTTC. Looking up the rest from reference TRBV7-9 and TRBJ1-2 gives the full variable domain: DTGVSQNPRHKITKRGQNVTFRCDPISEHNRLYWYRQTLGQGPEFLTYFQNEAQLEKSRLLSDRFSAERPKGSFSTLEIQRTEQGDSAMYLCASSSPSGQYYGYTFGSGTRLTVV.